The 6 T cell receptor beta chains below come from one sample, sequenced in a study of T-cell reconstitution after alpha-beta-depleted transplantation in children. Unique molecular identifiers were used to barcode this TCRbeta library. One entry per CDR3 protein results from TCRdb running MiXCR on the PCR reads. The table has roughly 82,000 distinct CDR3 sequences, 11% to 15% seen once. This specimen consisted of PBMCs, mostly from graft donor cells, obtained 180 days after TCRalphabeta/CD19-depleted stem cell transplant. These receptors came from a male patient between 2 and 9 years old who had a stem cell transplant for acute lymphoblastic leukemia, so the T cells may come from the graft donor.

The table lists this clonotype with many counts. The chain carries TRBV7-2 and TRBJ2-5, with D unclear. V was trimmed by 5 bases and J by 5 bases, leaving 6 bases between them. CDR1 SGHTA and CDR2 FQGNSA come from the germline V gene. CDR3 size: 11 residues. The CDR3, as DNA: TGTGCCAGCAGCCAGAGGGAGACCCAGTACTTC. Translating it yields CASSQRETQYF.

This clonotype appeared a few times. The junction departs from germline at one end; a sequencing error may be responsible. The chain uses TRBV7-7 and TRBJ2-3; 9 bases line up with TRBD2. Germline-derived CDR1 and CDR2 are SSHAT and FNYEAQ (reference sequence). The CDR3 sequence is 14 residues long. The CDR3 DNA follows: TGTGCTAGCAGCAGAGCTAGCGGGGCAGATACGCAGTATTTT. Amino acids: CASSRASGADTQYF.

The chain recombines TRBV5-4 with TRBJ2-5; D tentatively fits TRBD1 or TRBD2 (6 bases each). The CDR3 covers 13 residues. Per the germline V gene, CDR1 is SGHNT and CDR2 is YYREEE (reference sequence). The ends were cut back, 0 bases at V and 5 bases at J, with 8 bases in the middle. CDR3 bases: TGTGCCAGCAGCTTGGAAGGGGGGGAGACCCAGTACTTC. Its protein is CASSLEGGETQYF.

At least ten counts were recorded for this clonotype. The chain joins TRBV20-1 to TRBJ1-1, with D possibly being TRBD1 (6 bases). Trimming took off 0 bases at V and 3 bases at J, with 11 bases between the two ends. The CDR3 is 14 residues long. In germline, CDR1 is DFQATT, CDR2 SNEGSKA (reference sequence). The CDR3 protein is CSARDPQGHTEAFF. CDR3 bases: TGCAGTGCTAGAGATCCGCAGGGGCACACTGAAGCTTTCTTT.

The V call is TRBV18, the J call TRBJ2-4, with D perhaps TRBD2 (7 bases). The CDR3 consists of 14 residues. Germline V lookup: CDR1 KGHSH, CDR2 LQKENI. V was shortened by 2 bases and J by 8 bases, with 13 bases between the two germline ends. DNA of the CDR3: TGTGCCAGCTCACCAGAGGGGGGGCTGGACATTCAGTACTTC. Protein sequence: CASSPEGGLDIQYF.

V gene TRBV5-1 combines with J gene TRBJ2-7; D might be TRBD1 (6 bases). V was shortened by 0 bases and J by 6 bases, with 16 bases between the two germline ends. Germline V gene sequence: CDR1 SGHRS, CDR2 YFSETQ. The CDR3 spans 15 residues. In nucleotides, the CDR3 is TGCGCCAGCAGCTTGGTAGCAGGGGCTAAAGGCGAGCAGTACTTC. Encoded protein: CASSLVAGAKGEQYF.